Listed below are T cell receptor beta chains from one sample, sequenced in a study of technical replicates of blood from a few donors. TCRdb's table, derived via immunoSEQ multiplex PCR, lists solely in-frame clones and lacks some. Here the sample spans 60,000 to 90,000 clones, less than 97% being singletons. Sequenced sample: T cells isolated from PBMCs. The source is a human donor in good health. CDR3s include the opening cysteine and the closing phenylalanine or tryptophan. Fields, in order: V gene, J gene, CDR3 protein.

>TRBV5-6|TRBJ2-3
CASSLASSTDTQYF
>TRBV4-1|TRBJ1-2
CASSYRTGDYGYTF
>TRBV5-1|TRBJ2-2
CASSSGGTGELFF
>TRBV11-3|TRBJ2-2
CAAEHRDTGELFF
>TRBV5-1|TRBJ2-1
CASSLAVLAGEQFF
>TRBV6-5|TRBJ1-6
CASSYASLNSPLHF
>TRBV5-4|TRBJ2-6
CASSLTFGIGANVLTF
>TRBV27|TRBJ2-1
CASSSNNEQFF
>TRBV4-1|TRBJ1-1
CASSPKGQGSNTEAFF
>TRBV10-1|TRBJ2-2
CASSGGTVKLNTGELFF
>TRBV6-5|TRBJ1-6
CASSSRSENNSPLHF
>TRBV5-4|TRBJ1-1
CASSLAGAGAEAFF
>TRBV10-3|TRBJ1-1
CAITEQLNTEAFF
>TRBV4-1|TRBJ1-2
CASSQGELSNYGYTF
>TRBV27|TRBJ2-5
CASSLSIGVQETQYF
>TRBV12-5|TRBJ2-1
CASGIQGGTRYNEQFF
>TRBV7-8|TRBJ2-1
CASSFLAPLYNEQFF
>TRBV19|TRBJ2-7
CASSMYGQGSYEQYF
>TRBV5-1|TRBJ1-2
CASSGGWQTYGYTF
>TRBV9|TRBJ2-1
CASSVAISPNEQFF
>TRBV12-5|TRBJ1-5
CASGEDNSNQPQHF
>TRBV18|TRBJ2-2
CASSPRDRSGELFF
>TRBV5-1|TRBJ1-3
CASSPGTVSGNTIYF